This is a list of T cell receptor beta chains from one sample in a study of T cell responses to AZD1222 COVID-19 vaccine. Profiled with immunoSEQ multiplex PCR; TCRdb holds only in-frame clones, not every one. The sample consists of about 120,000 clones, about 90% of them appearing once. The sequencing here drew on peripheral blood, taken on day 0 of AZD1222 vaccination. Every receptor here comes from an adult in good health. CDR3s include the opening cysteine and the closing phenylalanine or tryptophan. Each record gives: clone size, V gene, D gene, J gene, CDR3 DNA, CDR3 protein. A D gene is named only where the DNA matches it firmly. Clone size appears in some rows only: once, few, many, or a class for an expanded clone.

>.|TRBV7-3|.|TRBJ2-4
TGTGCCAGCAGCCCTCTGGGGTTTGGAGTCAAAAACATTCAGTACTTC
CASSPLGFGVKNIQYF
>.|TRBV5-8|.|TRBJ2-7
TGTGCCAGCAGCTTGGGGCAGGGTGGGGCCTACGAGCAGTACTTC
CASSLGQGGAYEQYF
>.|TRBV28|TRBD2|TRBJ2-7
TGTGCCAGCAGTTTATTGGGGGCTAGCGGGACCTACGAGCAGTACTTC
CASSLLGASGTYEQYF
>.|TRBV10-3|.|TRBJ2-2
TGTGCCATCAGTGACCCTCTAGCTAACACCGGGGAGCTGTTTTTT
CAISDPLANTGELFF
>few|TRBV10-2|.|TRBJ2-7
TGCGCCAGCAGTGAGTCATGGGGGATCTACGAGCAGTACTTC
CASSESWGIYEQYF
>.|TRBV30|.|TRBJ2-3
TGTGCCTGGAGTGTAGGTCAGGGACACCGCACAGATACGCAGTATTTT
CAWSVGQGHRTDTQYF
>few|TRBV7-6|.|TRBJ1-1
TGTGCCAGCAGCTTAGCGGGTAAAGGGGTTGGGACTGAAGCTTTCTTT
CASSLAGKGVGTEAFF
>.|TRBV5-4|TRBD1|TRBJ1-4
TGTGCCAGCAGCCCCGGACAGGGGGGACAAAATGAAAAACTGTTTTTT
CASSPGQGGQNEKLFF
>.|TRBV7-2|.|TRBJ2-3
TGTGCCAGCAGCTTAGGAGGACGGGGGACAGATACGCAGTATTTT
CASSLGGRGTDTQYF
>many|TRBV30|TRBD1|TRBJ1-1
TGTGCCTGGAGCATGGGACAGACGAACACTGAAGCTTTCTTT
CAWSMGQTNTEAFF